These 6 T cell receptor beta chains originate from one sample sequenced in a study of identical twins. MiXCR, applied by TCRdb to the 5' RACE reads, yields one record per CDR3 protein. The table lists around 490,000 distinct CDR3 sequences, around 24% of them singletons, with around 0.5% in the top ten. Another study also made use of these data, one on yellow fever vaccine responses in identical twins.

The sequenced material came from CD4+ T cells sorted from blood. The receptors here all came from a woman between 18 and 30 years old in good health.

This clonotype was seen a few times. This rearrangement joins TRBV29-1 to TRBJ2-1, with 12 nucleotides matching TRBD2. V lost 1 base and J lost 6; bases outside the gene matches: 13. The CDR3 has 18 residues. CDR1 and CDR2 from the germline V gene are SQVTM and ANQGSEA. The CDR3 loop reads CSVEGLAGGLSRLNEQFF. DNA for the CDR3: TGCAGCGTTGAAGGGCTAGCGGGGGGGCTGAGCCGCCTCAATGAGCAGTTCTTC.

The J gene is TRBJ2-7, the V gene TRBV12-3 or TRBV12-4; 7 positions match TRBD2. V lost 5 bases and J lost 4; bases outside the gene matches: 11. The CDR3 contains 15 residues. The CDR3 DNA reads TGTGCCAGCAGTAGAGGACTAGGCGATACGTACGAGCAGTACTTC. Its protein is CASSRGLGDTYEQYF.

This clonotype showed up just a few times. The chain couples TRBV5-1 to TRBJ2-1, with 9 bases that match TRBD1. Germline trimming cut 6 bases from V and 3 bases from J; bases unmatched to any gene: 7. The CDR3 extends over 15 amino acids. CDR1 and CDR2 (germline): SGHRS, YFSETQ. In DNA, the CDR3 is TGCGCCAGCACCGCACAGGGGGCTATCTACAATGAGCAGTTCTTC. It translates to CASTAQGAIYNEQFF.

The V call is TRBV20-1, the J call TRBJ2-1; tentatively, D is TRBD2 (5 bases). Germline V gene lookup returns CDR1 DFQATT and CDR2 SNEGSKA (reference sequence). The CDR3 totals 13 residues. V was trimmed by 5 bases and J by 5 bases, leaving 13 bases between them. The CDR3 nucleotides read TGCAGTGCTCGGGTCGGGATTCACAATGAGCAGTTCTTC. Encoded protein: CSARVGIHNEQFF.

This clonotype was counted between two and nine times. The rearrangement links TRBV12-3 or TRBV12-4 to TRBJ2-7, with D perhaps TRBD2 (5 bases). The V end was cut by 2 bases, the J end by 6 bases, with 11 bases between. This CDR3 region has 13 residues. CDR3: CASSLLEGAEQYV. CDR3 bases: TGTGCCAGCAGTTTACTTGAGGGAGCCGAGCAGTACGTC.

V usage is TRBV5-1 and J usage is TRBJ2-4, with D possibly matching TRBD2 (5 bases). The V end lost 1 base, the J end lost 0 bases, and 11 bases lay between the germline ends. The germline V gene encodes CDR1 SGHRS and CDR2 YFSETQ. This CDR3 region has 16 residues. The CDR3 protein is CASSLTADLAKNIQYF. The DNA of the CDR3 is TGCGCCAGCAGCTTGACAGCGGACCTAGCCAAAAACATTCAGTACTTC.